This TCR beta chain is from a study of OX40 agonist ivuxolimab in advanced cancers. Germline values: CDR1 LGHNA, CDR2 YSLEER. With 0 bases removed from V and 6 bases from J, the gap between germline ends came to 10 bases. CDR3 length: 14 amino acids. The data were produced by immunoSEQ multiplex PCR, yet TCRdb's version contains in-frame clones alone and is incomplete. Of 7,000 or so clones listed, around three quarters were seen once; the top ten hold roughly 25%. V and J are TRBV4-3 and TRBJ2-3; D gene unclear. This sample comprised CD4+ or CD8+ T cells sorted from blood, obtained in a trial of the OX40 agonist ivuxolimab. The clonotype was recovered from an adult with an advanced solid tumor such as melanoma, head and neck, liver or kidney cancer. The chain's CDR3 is CASSQDRRPDTQYF. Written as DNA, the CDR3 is TGCGCCAGCAGCCAAGATCGTCGCCCGGATACGCAGTATTTT.